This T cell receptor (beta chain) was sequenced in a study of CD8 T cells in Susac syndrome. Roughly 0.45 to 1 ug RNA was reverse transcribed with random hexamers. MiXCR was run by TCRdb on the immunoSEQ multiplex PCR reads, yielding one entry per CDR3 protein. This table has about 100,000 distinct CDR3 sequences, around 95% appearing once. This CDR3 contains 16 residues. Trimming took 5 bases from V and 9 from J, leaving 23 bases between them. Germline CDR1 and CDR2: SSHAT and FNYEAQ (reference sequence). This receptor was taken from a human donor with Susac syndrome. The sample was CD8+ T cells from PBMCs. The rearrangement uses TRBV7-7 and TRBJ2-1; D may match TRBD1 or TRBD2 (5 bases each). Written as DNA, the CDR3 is TGTGCCAGCAGCGCAATAGCCCCAGGGATAGCGTCTGAGCAGTTCTTC. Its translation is CASSAIAPGIASEQFF.